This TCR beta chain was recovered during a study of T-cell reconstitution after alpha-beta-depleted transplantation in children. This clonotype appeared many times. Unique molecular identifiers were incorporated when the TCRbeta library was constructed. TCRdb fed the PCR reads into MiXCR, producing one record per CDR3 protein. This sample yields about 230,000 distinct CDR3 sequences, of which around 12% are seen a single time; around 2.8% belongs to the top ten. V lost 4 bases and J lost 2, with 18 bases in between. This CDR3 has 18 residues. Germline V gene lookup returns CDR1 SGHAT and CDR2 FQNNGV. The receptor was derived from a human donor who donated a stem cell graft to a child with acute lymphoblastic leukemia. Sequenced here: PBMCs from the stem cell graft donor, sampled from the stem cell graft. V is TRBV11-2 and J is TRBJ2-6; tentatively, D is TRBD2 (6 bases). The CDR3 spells CASSSVGGRLAGANVLTF. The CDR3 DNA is TGTGCCAGCAGCTCAGTAGGAGGGAGGCTGGCTGGGGCCAACGTCCTGACTTTC.